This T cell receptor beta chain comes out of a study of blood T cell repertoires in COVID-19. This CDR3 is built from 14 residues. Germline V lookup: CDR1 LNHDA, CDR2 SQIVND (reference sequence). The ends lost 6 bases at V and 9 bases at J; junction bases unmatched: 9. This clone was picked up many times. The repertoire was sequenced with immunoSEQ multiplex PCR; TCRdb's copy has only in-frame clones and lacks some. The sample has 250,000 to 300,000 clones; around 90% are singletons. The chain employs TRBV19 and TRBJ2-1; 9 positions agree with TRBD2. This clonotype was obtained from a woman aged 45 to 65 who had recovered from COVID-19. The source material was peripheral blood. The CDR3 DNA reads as TGTGCCAGTAGCAACGATGGGACTAGCCTTGAGCAGTTCTTC. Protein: CASSNDGTSLEQFF.